This T cell receptor (beta chain) was sequenced in a study of blood T cell repertoires in COVID-19. Study details: The United States, Italy and Spain supplied acute and convalescent COVID-19 samples.

As processed by the authors: Reference gene primer amplification yielded estimated nucleated cell counts. Sequencing was performed with immunoSEQ multiplex PCR; in TCRdb, only in-frame clones are kept and a portion is missing. The V and J calls and clone size are taken from that table; D and trimming were inferred from the DNA. The data show approximately 280,000 clones, roughly 89% seen once. This CDR3 comprises 14 residues. Germline lookup yields CDR1 ENHRY and CDR2 SYGVKD. The junction had 4 bases not matched to a gene; V was cut back by 4 bases and J by 5 bases. Ages ranged from about 18 to 89 years, with residence in some 25 US areas. Cohort placement rested on clinical history that participants reported themselves.

V gene TRBV10-3 combines with J gene TRBJ1-5, with TRBD1 matching 8 bases. The source of this sequence is a woman aged 18-30 years with acute COVID-19. The specimen was PBMCs or T cells enriched from blood (not recorded which). The CDR3 sequence: CAISAGGSYQPQHF. The CDR3 region has the DNA TGTGCCATCAGTGCAGGGGGCTCTTATCAGCCCCAGCATTTT.